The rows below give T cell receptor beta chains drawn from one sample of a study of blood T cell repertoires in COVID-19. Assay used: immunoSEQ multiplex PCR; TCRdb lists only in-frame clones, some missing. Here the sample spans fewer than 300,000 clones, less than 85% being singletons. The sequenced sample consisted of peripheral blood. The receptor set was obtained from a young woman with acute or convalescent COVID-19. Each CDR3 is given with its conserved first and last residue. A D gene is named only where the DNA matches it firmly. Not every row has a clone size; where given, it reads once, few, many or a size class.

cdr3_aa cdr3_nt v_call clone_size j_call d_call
CASSLGVLEQFF TGCGCCAGCAGCTTGGGAGTGCTTGAGCAGTTCTTC TRBV5-1 - TRBJ2-1 -
CASSAARGQAETQYF TGTGCCAGCAGTGCGGCGAGGGGGCAGGCAGAGACCCAGTACTTC TRBV2 - TRBJ2-5 TRBD1
CASSYTDMGGYTF TGTGCCAGCAGTTATACGGACATGGGCGGCTACACCTTC TRBV28 - TRBJ1-2 -
CASSYLLAGDHIQYF TGTGCCAGCAGTTACCTCCTAGCGGGAGACCACATTCAGTACTTC TRBV6-6 - TRBJ2-4 TRBD2
CAWSMTVSGELFF TGTGCCTGGAGCATGACAGTGTCCGGGGAGCTGTTTTTT TRBV30 - TRBJ2-2 -
CASSRAGRQGATDTQYF TGTGCCAGCAGCCGGGCGGGTCGACAGGGGGCAACAGATACGCAGTATTTT TRBV11-3 - TRBJ2-3 TRBD1
CASSDSSGWGGNQPQHF TGTGCCAGCAGTGATTCGTCCGGTTGGGGGGGAAATCAGCCCCAGCATTTT TRBV2 - TRBJ1-5 -
CASSLDVGGRSNQPQHF TGTGCCAGCAGCTTAGATGTGGGGGGACGGTCCAATCAGCCCCAGCATTTT TRBV7-2 - TRBJ1-5 -
CSVEHRVGETQYF TGCAGCGTTGAGCACAGGGTCGGTGAGACCCAGTACTTC TRBV29-1 - TRBJ2-5 -
CASSLSRSGSWGETQYF TGTGCCAGCAGCTTAAGTCGGAGCGGGAGTTGGGGGGAGACCCAGTACTTC TRBV7-8 few TRBJ2-5 TRBD2
CASSPLRTSGIHNEQFF TGTGCCAGCAGTCCGCTGCGGACTAGCGGGATACACAATGAGCAGTTCTTC TRBV27 once TRBJ2-1 TRBD2
CASSTRDRPDEQYF TGTGCCAGCAGCACCCGGGACAGGCCGGACGAGCAGTACTTC TRBV11-3 - TRBJ2-7 TRBD1
CASSLRNRGPVETQYF TGTGCTAGCAGCTTGAGAAACAGGGGGCCGGTGGAGACCCAGTACTTC TRBV7-7 - TRBJ2-5 TRBD1
CASGAPTSGDYNEQFF TGTGCTAGTGGTGCTCCGACTAGCGGAGACTACAATGAGCAGTTCTTC TRBV12-5 - TRBJ2-1 TRBD2
CASSQVGGSADTQYF TGCGCCAGCAGCCAAGTGGGGGGATCGGCAGATACGCAGTATTTT TRBV4-3 - TRBJ2-3 -
CSASRGVNTQYF TGCAGTGCTAGTCGGGGGGTGAATACGCAGTATTTT TRBV20-1 - TRBJ2-3 TRBD2
CASSLAEFLGGRGYNEQFF TGCGCCAGCAGCTTGGCCGAGTTTCTAGGGGGTCGGGGCTACAATGAGCAGTTCTTC TRBV5-1 - TRBJ2-1 -
CASSVGTGGTGNTIYF TGTGCCAGCAGCGTAGGGACCGGGGGTACTGGAAACACCATATATTTT TRBV9 - TRBJ1-3 -
CSADRGNTEAFF TGCAGCGCGGACAGGGGGAACACTGAAGCTTTCTTT TRBV29-1 - TRBJ1-1 TRBD1
CASSQGDYGGYEKLFF TGCGCCAGCAGCCAGGGGGACTACGGTGGATATGAAAAACTGTTTTTT TRBV4-3 - TRBJ1-4 -
CASSEALAGATDTQYF TGCGCCAGCAGTGAGGCTCTAGCGGGAGCGACAGATACGCAGTATTTT TRBV10-2 - TRBJ2-3 TRBD2
CASSFSQAGEYNEQFF TGCGCCAGCAGTTTTTCCCAAGCGGGAGAGTACAATGAGCAGTTCTTC TRBV5-1 - TRBJ2-1 TRBD2
CASSLGSGGVDNQPQHF TGTGCCAGCAGCTTAGGGTCAGGGGGTGTTGACAATCAGCCCCAGCATTTT TRBV7-9 - TRBJ1-5 TRBD1
CASSLQQSYEQYF TGTGCCAGCAGCTTACAACAGTCCTACGAGCAGTACTTC TRBV7-2 medium-sized TRBJ2-7 -
CASSSMTGGNNEQFF TGTGCCAGCAGCTCAATGACAGGAGGAAACAATGAGCAGTTCTTC TRBV11-3 once TRBJ2-1 -
CASSLGQVSNQPQHF TGTGCCAGCAGCTTGGGGCAGGTTAGCAATCAGCCCCAGCATTTT TRBV5-6 few TRBJ1-5 -
CASSMGTGGYEQYF TGTGCCAGTAGTATGGGGACAGGGGGCTACGAGCAGTACTTC TRBV19 - TRBJ2-7 TRBD1
CASSQGPSGGPYEQYF TGCGCCAGCAGCCAAGGCCCGAGCGGGGGTCCCTACGAGCAGTACTTC TRBV4-1 - TRBJ2-7 TRBD2
CASSKEAVRLPCGTEAFF TGTGCCAGCAGCAAAGAAGCCGTCAGGCTGCCTTGTGGCACTGAAGCTTTCTTT TRBV21-1 - TRBJ1-1 -
CASTPEGRQPQHF TGTGCCAGTACCCCGGAGGGAAGGCAGCCCCAGCATTTT TRBV19 - TRBJ1-5 -
CASSELRGYTDTQYF TGTGCCAGCAGCGAGCTCAGGGGGTACACAGATACGCAGTATTTT TRBV6-5 - TRBJ2-3 TRBD1
CASSLGQVGSTEAFF TGTGCCAGCAGCTTAGGACAGGTCGGCTCCACTGAAGCTTTCTTT TRBV7-2 few TRBJ1-1 -
CASSTRTGNQNIQYF TGTGCCAGCAGCACGCGGACAGGGAATCAAAACATTCAGTACTTC TRBV11-2 - TRBJ2-4 TRBD1
CASSQDRLAEETQYF TGTGCCAGCAGCCAAGACCGTCTAGCGGAAGAGACCCAGTACTTC TRBV14 - TRBJ2-5 TRBD2
CASSPFERRSYNEQFF TGTGCCAGCAGCCCGTTTGAGAGGAGGTCCTACAATGAGCAGTTCTTC TRBV2 - TRBJ2-1 -
CASYRTGASGNTIYF TGTGCCAGCTATAGGACAGGAGCCTCTGGAAACACCATATATTTT TRBV18 - TRBJ1-3 TRBD1
CASSQFVLNEQFF TGTGCCAGCAGCCAATTTGTACTCAATGAGCAGTTCTTC TRBV14 - TRBJ2-1 -
CATSSFENEQFF TGTGCCACCAGCAGTTTTGAGAATGAGCAGTTCTTC TRBV15 - TRBJ2-1 -
CASSPRGDSYEQYF TGCGCCAGCAGCCCCCGGGGGGACTCCTACGAGCAGTACTTC TRBV5-1 few TRBJ2-7 TRBD2
CAWSVPGVQYF TGTGCCTGGAGTGTACCAGGGGTACAGTACTTC TRBV30 - TRBJ2-7 -
CASSPPSGIRANTGELFF TGTGCCAGCAGCCCTCCTAGCGGGATTCGGGCGAACACCGGGGAGCTGTTTTTT TRBV6-2/TRBV6-3 - TRBJ2-2 TRBD2
CAWMDNLSSGNTIYF TGTGCCTGGATGGACAATCTAAGCTCTGGAAACACCATATATTTT TRBV30 - TRBJ1-3 -
CASSRNRVSTEAFF TGTGCCAGCAGCCGGAACAGGGTGAGCACTGAAGCTTTCTTT TRBV11-2 few TRBJ1-1 -